These T cell receptor beta chains were read from a single sample in a study of early T cells in non-severe SARS-CoV-2 infection. One entry per CDR3 protein, called by TCRdb with MiXCR from the 5' RACE reads. The sample records 50,000 or so distinct CDR3 sequences, 5.6% being singletons. The sample comprised whole blood. Receptor source: an adult who was a healthcare worker with PCR-confirmed SARS-CoV-2 infection or an uninfected control (not recorded which). The CDR3 runs from the conserved cysteine through the conserved F or W. The D gene is left open where the match is weak. Some rows have no size entry. The others give once, few or many, or a class for an expanded clone.

v_call	clone_size	j_call	d_call	cdr3_nt	cdr3_aa
TRBV7-6	many	TRBJ2-5	NA	TGTGCCAGCAGCAAAGGAACAGGTTCCGGGGAGACCCAGTACTTC	CASSKGTGSGETQYF
TRBV5-5	many	TRBJ1-1	NA	TGTGCCAGCAGTCGGGTCCTCGGGACCACTGAAGCTTTCTTT	CASSRVLGTTEAFF
TRBV29-1	NA	TRBJ2-5	NA	TGCAGCGCCCAGGAACAGGTACAGGAGACCCAGTACTTC	CSAQEQVQETQYF
TRBV6-4	few	TRBJ2-2	NA	TGTGCCAGCAGTGCCATCGACGGCGGGGAGCTGTTTTTT	CASSAIDGGELFF
TRBV19	few	TRBJ2-4	TRBD1	TGTGCCAGTACCCCGGACAGGGGAGGGAACATTCAGTACTTC	CASTPDRGGNIQYF
TRBV19	NA	TRBJ2-5	TRBD2	TGTGCCAGTAGTATAGGGACTAGCGGGAGGGCCGTTAAGACCCAGTACTTC	CASSIGTSGRAVKTQYF
TRBV18	many	TRBJ1-5	TRBD1	TGTGCCAGCTCACCGCAGCTAAGGACAGGGAATCAGCCCCAGCATTTT	CASSPQLRTGNQPQHF
TRBV7-2	many	TRBJ2-3	TRBD2	TGTGCCAGCAGCCCCGGACTGGCGGGGGGGCAAGATACGCAGTATTTT	CASSPGLAGGQDTQYF
TRBV7-9	NA	TRBJ1-1	TRBD1	TGTGCCAGCCGGACAGGGGGCCTTATGAACACTGAAGCTTTCTTT	CASRTGGLMNTEAFF
TRBV29-1	few	TRBJ2-1	NA	TGCAGCGTTGACGACCTTTACTCCTACAATGAGCAGTTCTTC	CSVDDLYSYNEQFF
TRBV5-1	many	TRBJ2-6	TRBD1	TGCGCCAGCAGCTTTGACCCCACAGGGGCAGGGGCCAACGTCCTGACTTTC	CASSFDPTGAGANVLTF
TRBV20-1	many	TRBJ2-3	TRBD2	TGCAGTGCTAGAGATCTAGCTAGCGGGGGTATGACAGATACGCAGTATTTT	CSARDLASGGMTDTQYF
TRBV30	medium-sized	TRBJ1-2	TRBD1	TGTGCCTGGAGGGGAAGACAGGGGAAGAACTATGGCTACACCTTC	CAWRGRQGKNYGYTF
TRBV12-3/TRBV12-4	NA	TRBJ1-4	NA	TGTGCCAGCAGTTTAGATCAGGGAGGCCGGGAAAAACTGTTTTTT	CASSLDQGGREKLFF
TRBV7-9	many	TRBJ2-2	NA	TGTGCCAGCAGCTTAGCGAAGGGGATCGGGGAGCTGTTTTTT	CASSLAKGIGELFF
TRBV6-6	few	TRBJ1-1	NA	TGTGCCAGCAGTTACCCCGCCCGAGGCACTGAAGCTTTCTTT	CASSYPARGTEAFF
TRBV12-3/TRBV12-4	many	TRBJ2-1	TRBD1	TGTGCCAGCAGTTTAACAGGGGGATCCTACAATGAGCAGTTCTTC	CASSLTGGSYNEQFF
TRBV19	NA	TRBJ2-7	TRBD1	TGTGCCAGTACCACCCGGGACAGTCCTATTCACGAGCAGTACTTC	CASTTRDSPIHEQYF
TRBV18	many	TRBJ1-1	NA	TGTGCCAGCTCCCCCCCGGGAGGGGAGGCTCATGAAGCTTTCTTT	CASSPPGGEAHEAFF
TRBV5-1	NA	TRBJ2-7	TRBD2	TGCGCCAGCAGCCCCTGGACTAGCGGGACCTACGAGCAGTACTTC	CASSPWTSGTYEQYF
TRBV7-9	many	TRBJ1-6	TRBD1	TGTGCCAGCACTAAAGGGGGCAGAGATAATTCACCCCTCCACTTT	CASTKGGRDNSPLHF
TRBV20-1	many	TRBJ1-5	TRBD1	TGCAGTGCAACCAGGGGGAATCAGCCCCAGCATTTT	CSATRGNQPQHF
TRBV12-3/TRBV12-4	few	TRBJ2-3	TRBD2	TGTGCCAGCAGTTTAAGTAGCGGGGGACCAGGAGGTACGCAGTATTTT	CASSLSSGGPGGTQYF
TRBV25-1	many	TRBJ1-1	NA	TGTGCCAGCAGTGAATATAAGGTGGGGGATTTGGGGACTGAAGCTTTCTTT	CASSEYKVGDLGTEAFF
TRBV11-2	few	TRBJ1-1	NA	TGTGCCGGCCGTCAGGCCCAGAACACTGAAGCTTTCTTT	CAGRQAQNTEAFF
TRBV7-6	NA	TRBJ2-1	NA	TGTGCCAGCAGCTTAGAAGGGGCAGCCGACAATGAGCAGTTCTTC	CASSLEGAADNEQFF
TRBV12-3/TRBV12-4	many	TRBJ2-3	NA	TGTGCCAGCAGTTTAGTGGTTAGCAGTGGGCCAGATACGCAGTATTTT	CASSLVVSSGPDTQYF
TRBV13	many	TRBJ2-3	NA	TGTGCCAGCAGCCTGAGATTGCAGCGCAGCACAGATACGCAGTATTTT	CASSLRLQRSTDTQYF
TRBV20-1	many	TRBJ1-4	NA	TGCAGTGCTAGAGACAGGGCCACTAAGGAAAAACTGTTTTTT	CSARDRATKEKLFF
TRBV11-2	many	TRBJ2-7	NA	TGTGCCAGCAGCTTAGTTCCCGGAGAATTCTACGAGCAGTACTTC	CASSLVPGEFYEQYF
TRBV29-1	many	TRBJ2-7	NA	TGCAGCGTTGCGCTAAGACAGTTTAACTCCTACGAGCAGTACTTC	CSVALRQFNSYEQYF
TRBV21-1	many	TRBJ2-7	NA	TGTGCCAGCGGGGGATTCTTGGCCTACGAGCAGTACTTC	CASGGFLAYEQYF
TRBV12-3/TRBV12-4	many	TRBJ1-3	TRBD1	TGTGCCAGCACCACCAGGGACAGTAGCGCTGAAAACACCATATATTTT	CASTTRDSSAENTIYF
TRBV7-6	many	TRBJ2-1	NA	TGTGCCAGCAGCTTTGGCACGGAGGACAATGAGCAGTTCTTC	CASSFGTEDNEQFF
TRBV7-8	NA	TRBJ2-7	TRBD2	TGTGCCAGCAGCTTAGACCCCAGCGGGACTCCCTACGAGCAGTACTTC	CASSLDPSGTPYEQYF
TRBV6-5	many	TRBJ2-7	NA	TGTGCCAGCAGTTGGACGGAGGGGTTTTACCTCTACGAGCAGTACTTC	CASSWTEGFYLYEQYF
TRBV5-1	NA	TRBJ2-7	TRBD1	TGCGCCAGCAGCTATGGACCCGGGACAGGAACTGCCTACGAGCAGTACTTC	CASSYGPGTGTAYEQYF
TRBV20-1	NA	TRBJ1-1	TRBD1	TGCAGTGCTAAACCGGGACAGAAGAACACTGAAGCTTTCTTT	CSAKPGQKNTEAFF
TRBV7-9	many	TRBJ1-1	NA	TGTGCCAGCAGCTTAAAAAATGGGCGGGTAAACACTGAAGCTTTCTTT	CASSLKNGRVNTEAFF
TRBV12-3/TRBV12-4	many	TRBJ2-1	TRBD2	TGTGCCAGCAGTTTGGGGGGAGGGTCCTACAATGAGCAGTTCTTC	CASSLGGGSYNEQFF
TRBV5-5	medium-sized	TRBJ2-1	NA	TGTGCCTCCTCCAGTGGGGGGTCCTACAATGAGCAGTTCTTC	CASSSGGSYNEQFF
TRBV4-3	many	TRBJ2-7	NA	TGCGCCAGCAGCCAAGATACCAGAACCTACGAGCAGTACTTC	CASSQDTRTYEQYF
TRBV5-1	many	TRBJ2-5	NA	TGCGCCAGCAGCCCTGGGGGCGCCATGGGAGAGACCCAGTACTTC	CASSPGGAMGETQYF
TRBV6-6	NA	TRBJ1-2	NA	TGTGCCAGCAGTTACTCTAAGGGGAACTATGGCTACACCTTC	CASSYSKGNYGYTF
TRBV4-3	NA	TRBJ2-1	NA	TGCGCCAGCAGCCAAGATCGGGGGAAGGCAGGTAGATACAATGAGCAGTTCTTC	CASSQDRGKAGRYNEQFF
TRBV7-9	few	TRBJ2-7	NA	TGTGCCAGCAGCTTAGTAAAGGACAGCTCCTACGAGCAGTACTTC	CASSLVKDSSYEQYF
TRBV12-3/TRBV12-4	many	TRBJ1-2	TRBD1	TGTGCCAGCAGACATTCGACAGGGGTTAATGGCTACACCTTC	CASRHSTGVNGYTF
TRBV4-3	NA	TRBJ2-1	TRBD2	TGCGCCAGCAGCCAAGAAGGTCCCGTAGCGGGGGGCCCCTACAATGAGCAGATCTTC	CASSQEGPVAGGPYNEQIF
TRBV12-5	few	TRBJ2-6	NA	TGTGCTAGTGGTTCCCCCACAGCCAACGTCCTGACTTTC	CASGSPTANVLTF
TRBV6-1	many	TRBJ2-7	NA	TGTGCCAGCAGTGAGCAAGACGGGGACCTAAACGAGCAGTACTTC	CASSEQDGDLNEQYF
TRBV10-1	many	TRBJ2-2	TRBD2	TGCGCCAGCAAGGCGGGAGCGGGCACCGGGGAGCTGTTTTTT	CASKAGAGTGELFF
TRBV29-1	many	TRBJ2-7	TRBD2	TGCAGCGTTGATGGACTAGCGGGGGGGCTAAGCTCCTACGAGCAGTACTTC	CSVDGLAGGLSSYEQYF
TRBV12-3/TRBV12-4	many	TRBJ2-7	NA	TGTGCCAGCAGTCTGGGACTTGGCCCGTACGAGCAGTACTTC	CASSLGLGPYEQYF